A selection of T cell receptor beta chains follows, all from one sample in a study of shared clonotypes between healthy human individuals. Clones were read by immunoSEQ multiplex PCR, and TCRdb kept only the in-frame ones, dropping some. The sample yields approximately 1.4 million clones, approximately 98% seen once. Sequences were obtained from naive CD4+ T cells sorted from blood. The receptors stem from a man aged 25-45 years in good health. The CDR3 runs from the conserved cysteine through the conserved F or W. The order of the fields is V gene, clone size, D gene, J gene, CDR3 DNA, CDR3 protein. D genes are given only for firm matches. Clone size, where shown, is once, few, many, or a class for clones that have expanded.

V gene: TRBV20-1; clone size: NA; D gene: NA; J gene: TRBJ1-4; CDR3 DNA: TGCAGTGCTAGCTCCCAGAAACTGTTTTTT; CDR3 protein: CSASSQKLFF
V gene: TRBV6-6; clone size: NA; D gene: NA; J gene: TRBJ2-6; CDR3 DNA: TGTGCCAGCAGGCTATCTGGGGCCAACGTCCTGACTTTC; CDR3 protein: CASRLSGANVLTF
V gene: TRBV28; clone size: NA; D gene: NA; J gene: TRBJ2-1; CDR3 DNA: TGTGCCAGCAGTCTTCTAGCTCTTAGCTCCTACAATGAGCAGTTCTTC; CDR3 protein: CASSLLALSSYNEQFF
V gene: TRBV6-5; clone size: NA; D gene: NA; J gene: TRBJ2-2; CDR3 DNA: TGTGCCAGCAGTCAGGGTGGGAACACCGGGGAGCTGTTTTTT; CDR3 protein: CASSQGGNTGELFF
V gene: TRBV4-2; clone size: NA; D gene: TRBD2; J gene: TRBJ2-2; CDR3 DNA: TGTGCCAGCAGCCAAGAACCGGGCGGGAGTATCGGGGAGCTGTTTTTT; CDR3 protein: CASSQEPGGSIGELFF
V gene: TRBV28; clone size: NA; D gene: NA; J gene: TRBJ2-3; CDR3 DNA: TGTGCCAGCACTCCGGCTGGGTTGTTTTCTGATACGCAGTATTTT; CDR3 protein: CASTPAGLFSDTQYF
V gene: TRBV2; clone size: NA; D gene: NA; J gene: TRBJ2-7; CDR3 DNA: TGTGCCAGCAGTGAAGCGGGGGGTCTGCCGGACGAGCAGTACTTC; CDR3 protein: CASSEAGGLPDEQYF
V gene: TRBV12-5; clone size: NA; D gene: TRBD1; J gene: TRBJ1-1; CDR3 DNA: TGTGCTAGTGGTTGGGCAGGGGGGACGTTAACCACTGAAGCTTTCTTT; CDR3 protein: CASGWAGGTLTTEAFF
V gene: TRBV20-1; clone size: once; D gene: NA; J gene: TRBJ2-7; CDR3 DNA: TGCAGTGCAAACAGAGGGCTCGAGCAGTACTTC; CDR3 protein: CSANRGLEQYF
V gene: TRBV27; clone size: NA; D gene: TRBD1; J gene: TRBJ1-1; CDR3 DNA: TGTGCCAGCAGTTTTGGAACAGGGGGCACTGAAGCTTTCTTT; CDR3 protein: CASSFGTGGTEAFF
V gene: TRBV5-6; clone size: NA; D gene: TRBD1; J gene: TRBJ2-7; CDR3 DNA: TGTGCCAGCAGCTGGGCCGGGACAGGGGCCTACGAGCAGTACTTC; CDR3 protein: CASSWAGTGAYEQYF
V gene: TRBV30; clone size: NA; D gene: TRBD2; J gene: TRBJ2-1; CDR3 DNA: TGTGCCTGGTACCCGGGACTAGCTTTCAATGAGCAGTTCTTC; CDR3 protein: CAWYPGLAFNEQFF
V gene: TRBV15; clone size: NA; D gene: NA; J gene: TRBJ2-7; CDR3 DNA: TGTGCCACCAGCAGAACTCATAACTCCTACGAGCAGTACTTC; CDR3 protein: CATSRTHNSYEQYF
V gene: TRBV7-2; clone size: NA; D gene: TRBD1; J gene: TRBJ1-5; CDR3 DNA: TGTGCCAGCAGCTTAGCGGGGACAGCTAGCAATCAGCCCCAGCATTTT; CDR3 protein: CASSLAGTASNQPQHF
V gene: TRBV27; clone size: NA; D gene: TRBD2; J gene: TRBJ2-2; CDR3 DNA: TGTGCCAGCAGCTTACTAGCGGCTCCCACCGGGGAGCTGTTTTTT; CDR3 protein: CASSLLAAPTGELFF
V gene: TRBV5-1; clone size: NA; D gene: NA; J gene: TRBJ2-6; CDR3 DNA: TGCGCCAGCAGTCCCTTCTCTGGGGCCAACGTCCTGACTTTC; CDR3 protein: CASSPFSGANVLTF
V gene: TRBV4-3; clone size: NA; D gene: NA; J gene: TRBJ2-3; CDR3 DNA: TGCGCCAGCAGCCAAGAGGGAACTAGACAAGCGCAGTATTTT; CDR3 protein: CASSQEGTRQAQYF
V gene: TRBV5-6; clone size: NA; D gene: NA; J gene: TRBJ2-3; CDR3 DNA: TGTGCCAGCAGCCCGGTAGGGGGGAACACAGATACGCAGTATTTT; CDR3 protein: CASSPVGGNTDTQYF
V gene: TRBV6-5; clone size: NA; D gene: NA; J gene: TRBJ1-2; CDR3 DNA: TGTGCCAGCAGTTCGAGGGAAAACTATGGCTACACCTTC; CDR3 protein: CASSSRENYGYTF
V gene: TRBV28; clone size: NA; D gene: NA; J gene: TRBJ2-3; CDR3 DNA: TGTGCCAGCAAGCAGGGGTCAGGGCCCACAGATACGCAGTATTTT; CDR3 protein: CASKQGSGPTDTQYF
V gene: TRBV29-1; clone size: NA; D gene: NA; J gene: TRBJ2-7; CDR3 DNA: TGCAGCGTTGGGGGTGGCTCCCCGGTTTCCGAGCAGTACTTC; CDR3 protein: CSVGGGSPVSEQYF
V gene: TRBV7-8; clone size: NA; D gene: NA; J gene: TRBJ2-7; CDR3 DNA: TGTGCCAGCAGCTCCTGGGGCGGCAACTCCTACGAGCAGTACTTC; CDR3 protein: CASSSWGGNSYEQYF
V gene: TRBV18; clone size: once; D gene: TRBD2; J gene: TRBJ2-3; CDR3 DNA: TGTGCCAGCTCACCGGGACTAGCGGGAGTTTTCGCTGAAACAGATACGCAGTATTTT; CDR3 protein: CASSPGLAGVFAETDTQYF
V gene: TRBV5-5; clone size: NA; D gene: TRBD2; J gene: TRBJ2-2; CDR3 DNA: TGTGCCAGCAGTCGACGACTAGCGGGGAACACCGGGGAGCTGTTTTTT; CDR3 protein: CASSRRLAGNTGELFF
V gene: TRBV10-3; clone size: NA; D gene: TRBD2; J gene: TRBJ2-1; CDR3 DNA: TGTGCCATCAGTGCATCAGACGGACTAGCGGAACGAAAAAGGGCCTACAATGAGCAGTTCTTC; CDR3 protein: CAISASDGLAERKRAYNEQFF